The text below deals with one T cell receptor beta chain. The sample comes from a study of technical replicates of blood from several donors. The repertoire was sequenced with immunoSEQ multiplex PCR; TCRdb's copy has only in-frame clones and lacks some. Found here are around 89,000 clones, just under 95% of them singletons; the top ten hold 0.2% to 0.3%. Germline V gene sequence: CDR1 SGHDN, CDR2 FVKESK. CDR3 length: 14 amino acids. Trimming pared 1 base from V and 6 bases from J, leaving 11 bases between. Sample: T cells isolated from PBMCs. The TCR comes from a human donor in good health. The rearrangement uses TRBV14 and TRBJ2-3, with unresolved D. The CDR3 region has the DNA TGTGCCAGCAGCCAAGTGGCTACTATGGATACGCAGTATTTT. Its protein product is CASSQVATMDTQYF.